The 26 T cell receptor beta chains below were found in one sample sequenced in a study of response to subunit inactivated influenza vaccine. TCRdb reprocessed the RT-PCR reads via MiXCR and lists one record per CDR3 protein. The sample lists around 480,000 distinct CDR3 sequences, approximately 10% occurring once. Sequences were derived from PBMCs from blood, sampled 40 to 50 days after vaccination. The receptors were gathered from a man in his forties or fifties who received an inactivated influenza vaccine.

The chain uses TRBV11-1 and TRBJ1-3, with TRBD1 as a possible D gene (5 bases). CDR3 length equals 18 residues. Per the germline V gene, CDR1 is SGHAT and CDR2 is FQDESV (reference sequence). V lost 4 bases and J lost 0, with 19 bases in between. The DNA for the CDR3 is TGTGCCAGCAGCTGGGGCAGGGAGAGGGTCTTCTCTGGAAACACCATATATTTT. This encodes CASSWGRERVFSGNTIYF.

There are a few counts of this clonotype. The chain carries TRBV15 and TRBJ2-5; D may be TRBD1 (6 bases). CDR3 length equals 16 residues. Germline CDR1 LNHNV, CDR2 YYDKDF (reference sequence). V shed 3 bases and J shed 0 bases, with 14 bases lying between them. CDR3 nucleotide sequence: TGTGCCACCAGCAGTAGTTACCGGGACAACCAAGAGACCCAGTACTTC. Its translation is CATSSSYRDNQETQYF.

The chain is built from TRBV7-8 and TRBJ2-5; weak D call: TRBD1 (6 bases). The V end was cut by 8 bases, the J end by 2 bases, with 12 bases between. CDR3 length equals 13 residues. CDR1 and CDR2 (germline): SGHVS, FQNEAQ. The CDR3 loop is CASAGELQETQYF. The CDR3, as DNA: TGTGCCAGCGCAGGGGAACTGCAAGAGACCCAGTACTTC.

The genes are TRBV6-2 or TRBV6-3 and TRBJ1-3; a weak D match, TRBD1 (5 bases). V lost 7 bases to trimming and J lost 0 bases, with 16 bases between them. This CDR3 region has 16 residues. Germline V CDR1 and CDR2: MNHEY, SVGEGT. The CDR3 sequence: CASKEGRAFSGNTIYF. In DNA, the CDR3 is TGTGCCAGCAAAGAGGGACGGGCCTTCTCTGGAAACACCATATATTTT.

The rearrangement uses TRBV6-6 and TRBJ2-7, with D perhaps TRBD2 (6 bases). Germline V gives CDR1 MNHNY, CDR2 SVGAGI (reference sequence). CDR3 size: 13 residues. The germline V and J ends were trimmed by 6 bases and 6 bases, with 15 bases remaining between them. Here the CDR3 reads CASSWDLEGEQYF. The CDR3 DNA sequence: TGTGCCAGCAGCTGGGACTTGGAAGGCGAGCAGTACTTC.

This clonotype was found many times. The V gene is TRBV12-3 or TRBV12-4, the J gene TRBJ1-2, with D hard to call. Trimming left V 1 base short and J 7 bases short, with 10 bases between. This CDR3 is built from 13 residues. The CDR3: CASSLDKPGGYTF. The CDR3, as DNA: TGTGCCAGCAGTTTAGACAAGCCCGGTGGCTACACCTTC.

The genes are TRBV20-1 and TRBJ2-7; 8 bases are a match to TRBD1. Trimming removed 3 bases from V and 0 bases from J; junction bases left unmatched: 4. The CDR3 contains 14 residues. Germline values: CDR1 DFQATT, CDR2 SNEGSKA (reference sequence). The CDR3 DNA follows: TGCAGTGCTAGGGGGACAGGCAGCTCCTACGAGCAGTACTTC. The encoded protein is CSARGTGSSYEQYF.

This clonotype has just a few counts. J is TRBJ2-1 and V is TRBV24-1; 12 bases agree with TRBD2. Germline V gives CDR1 KGHDR, CDR2 SFDVKD. V was clipped by 9 bases and J by 2 bases; unmatched bases: 1. CDR3 size: 14 residues. The CDR3 DNA reads as TGTGCCACCTCTAGCGGGGGGGCCTACAATGAGCAGTTCTTC. Protein: CATSSGGAYNEQFF.

V gene TRBV28 combines with J gene TRBJ2-2, with TRBD1 matching over 7 bases. The length of the CDR3 is 15 residues. Germline V gene sequence: CDR1 MDHEN, CDR2 SYDVKM. V lost 2 bases and J lost 1; bases outside the gene matches: 1. The chain's CDR3 is CASSLTGENTGELFF. The CDR3 DNA reads as TGTGCCAGCAGTTTAACAGGGGAGAACACCGGGGAGCTGTTTTTT.

The chain has TRBV11-2 and TRBJ2-5; 9 nucleotides agree with TRBD2. CDR3 size: 15 residues. J gave up 4 bases and V 5 bases, and 8 bases lay outside the gene matches. Germline V lookup: CDR1 SGHAT, CDR2 FQNNGV. This CDR3 is CASSLSGSLGETQYF. CDR3 DNA sequence: TGTGCCAGCAGCCTTAGCGGGAGTCTGGGAGAGACCCAGTACTTC. Full variable domain (rest looked up from reference TRBV11-2 and TRBJ2-5): EAGVAQSPRYKIIEKRQSVAFWCNPISGHATLYWYQQILGQGPKLLIQFQNNGVVDDSQLPKDRFSAERLKGVDSTLKIQPAKLEDSAVYLCASSLSGSLGETQYFGPGTRLLVL.

The chain carries TRBV5-1 and TRBJ2-1; D not resolved. Trimming shortened V by 1 base and J by 5 bases, and 16 bases separated the two germline ends. Germline V gives CDR1 SGHRS, CDR2 YFSETQ. The CDR3 is made up of 16 amino acids. The CDR3 sequence is CASSLTGPGLNNEQFF. CDR3 sequence (DNA): TGCGCCAGCAGCTTGACCGGGCCGGGCCTCAACAATGAGCAGTTCTTC.

This rearrangement joins TRBV6-1 to TRBJ2-2; D might be TRBD2 (6 bases). Germline V gene lookup returns CDR1 MNHNS and CDR2 SASEGT. The CDR3 is made up of 16 amino acids. V lost 7 bases and J 5 bases, leaving 20 bases between the germline ends. CDR3 nucleotides: TGTGCCAGCAAAAAGGTGCGGGATGTAGATACCGGGGAGCTGTTTTTT. Translating it yields CASKKVRDVDTGELFF.

CDR3 in amino acids: CASSPALGTGTNTQYF. CDR3 in DNA: TGTGCCAGCAGCCCCGCGTTGGGGACAGGAACAAATACGCAGTATTTT. The chain carries TRBV7-6 and TRBJ2-3; 8 bases align to TRBD1. The V gene end was trimmed by 5 bases and the J gene end by 7 bases; junction bases not matched to a gene: 14. Per the germline V gene, CDR1 is SGHVS and CDR2 is FNYEAQ. This CDR3 spans 16 amino acids. Full variable domain (missing parts from reference TRBV7-6 and TRBJ2-3): GAGVSQSPRYKVTKRGQDVALRCDPISGHVSLYWYRQALGQGPEFLTYFNYEAQQDKSGLPNDRFSAERPEGSISTLTIQRTEQRDSAMYRCASSPALGTGTNTQYFGPGTRLTVL.

This clonotype was counted at least ten times. This chain uses TRBV20-1 with TRBJ1-6, with D unresolved. Trimming removed 1 base at V and 5 bases at J, with 12 bases between. Germline CDR1 and CDR2: DFQATT and SNEGSKA (reference sequence). This CDR3 is built from 15 residues. For the CDR3, the DNA is TGCAGTGCTAGAGGACAAATAGAAAATAATTCACCCCTCCACTTT. Protein: CSARGQIENNSPLHF.

This clonotype has just one count. V is TRBV5-1 and J is TRBJ1-4, with D unresolved. Germline assignment: CDR1 SGHRS and CDR2 YFSETQ. The CDR3 contains 15 residues. Trimming pared 5 bases from V and 0 bases from J, leaving 11 bases between. As DNA, the CDR3 is TGCGCCAGCAGAGGTCCGGGCCCAACTAATGAAAAACTGTTTTTT. It specifies CASRGPGPTNEKLFF.

This clonotype was counted many times. The gene calls are TRBV6-1 and TRBJ1-4; no clear D. The CDR3 runs 14 residues. V was cut by 6 bases and J by 1 base, with 9 bases left in between. Germline V CDR1 and CDR2: MNHNS, SASEGT. CDR3 loop: CASSLHRTNEKLFF. The CDR3, as DNA: TGTGCCAGCAGCCTCCACAGAACTAATGAAAAACTGTTTTTT.

The chain combines TRBV20-1 with TRBJ2-1; 14 bases map to TRBD2. The germline V gene has CDR1 DFQATT and CDR2 SNEGSKA (reference sequence). Trimming at V came to 5 bases and at J to 13 bases, leaving 13 bases not matched to a gene. This CDR3 contains 15 residues. The CDR3 DNA reads as TGCAGTGCTCCTAGACTAGCGGGAGGGCCGAAGCTACAGTTCTTC. Translating it yields CSAPRLAGGPKLQFF.

This clonotype showed up many times. The V and J genes are TRBV5-6 and TRBJ2-7; D is uncertain. Germline CDR1 is SGHDT and CDR2 is YYEEEE. This CDR3 region has 14 residues. V was shortened by 0 bases and J by 2 bases, with 9 bases between the two germline ends. CDR3 nucleotide sequence: TGTGCCAGCAGCTTGGGGGCCGGGCCCTACGAGCAGTACTTC. Translated, it gives CASSLGAGPYEQYF. Supplemented by reference TRBV5-6 and TRBJ2-7, the full variable domain reads DAGVTQSPTHLIKTRGQQVTLRCSPKSGHDTVSWYQQALGQGPQFIFQYYEEEERQRGNFPDRFSGHQFPNYSSELNVNALLLGDSALYLCASSLGAGPYEQYFGPGTRLTVT.

This clonotype was detected ten times or more. The gene calls are TRBV20-1 and TRBJ2-3, with D hard to call. CDR1 and CDR2 (germline): DFQATT, SNEGSKA (reference sequence). CDR3 length: 15 residues. Between the trimmed V and J ends, which lost 0 bases and 6 bases, there was a span of 16 bases. CDR3 in amino acids: CSARETIGSTDTQYF. For the CDR3, the DNA is TGCAGTGCTAGAGAGACGATCGGATCAACGGATACGCAGTATTTT.

This clonotype occurred many times. This sequence joins TRBV4-3 and TRBJ2-7, with unresolved D. Germline V gene lookup returns CDR1 LGHNA and CDR2 YSLEER. V was shortened by 0 bases and J by 2 bases, with 11 bases between the two germline ends. The CDR3 is 15 amino acids. CDR3 coding DNA: TGCGCCAGCAGCCAAGATTCCCAGGCAGCCTACGAGCAGTACTTC. It is translated as CASSQDSQAAYEQYF.

This clonotype was recorded a few times. The rearrangement uses TRBV6-5 and TRBJ2-7; possibly TRBD2 for D (7 bases). The CDR3 has 14 amino acids. The germline V gene encodes CDR1 MNHEY and CDR2 SVGAGI. Trimming left V 2 bases short and J 7 bases short, with 15 bases between. CDR3 sequence: CASSYGGAVGEQYF. The CDR3 DNA is TGTGCCAGCAGTTACGGGGGGGCTGTCGGTGAGCAGTACTTC.

This clonotype came up many times. The J gene is TRBJ1-1, the V gene TRBV11-2, with D possibly matching TRBD1 (5 bases). CDR3 length: 13 residues. With 3 bases removed from V and 9 bases from J, the gap between germline ends came to 14 bases. Germline V gene sequence: CDR1 SGHAT, CDR2 FQNNGV. DNA for the CDR3: TGTGCCAGCAGCTTGGGGGGAATGGAAAAAGCTTTCTTT. It encodes CASSLGGMEKAFF.

V usage is TRBV5-1 and J usage is TRBJ2-1, with 7 bases fitting TRBD2. V was clipped by 7 bases and J by 0 bases; unmatched bases: 7. The CDR3 covers 15 residues. Germline CDR1 SGHRS, CDR2 YFSETQ. CDR3: CASAAGGSSYNEQFF. The DNA of the CDR3 is TGCGCCAGCGCTGCGGGCGGGAGCTCCTACAATGAGCAGTTCTTC.

This clonotype was found many times. This chain connects TRBV14 to TRBJ2-3; D ambiguous. The CDR3 contains 16 residues. V lost 3 bases, J lost 1 base, and 14 bases lay in between. Germline loops: CDR1 SGHDN, CDR2 FVKESK. CDR3 amino acids: CASSQRPGLGTDTQYF. The CDR3 nucleotides are TGTGCCAGCAGCCAGCGACCCGGATTGGGCACAGATACGCAGTATTTT.

This clonotype was picked up a small number of times. The chain joins TRBV4-3 to TRBJ2-7; D could derive from TRBD1 or TRBD2 (5 bases each). Trimming pared 2 bases from V and 0 bases from J, leaving 11 bases between. In germline, CDR1 is LGHNA, CDR2 YSLEER. The CDR3 covers 15 residues. The CDR3 DNA is TGCGCCAGCAGCCAACGGGGCGCGTCCTCCTACGAGCAGTACTTC. It encodes CASSQRGASSYEQYF.

This clonotype was seen a handful of times. This chain links TRBV7-9 with TRBJ2-7; 7 bases align to TRBD2. The CDR3 totals 17 residues. In germline, CDR1 is SEHNR, CDR2 FQNEAQ (reference sequence). The ends lost 1 base at V and 0 bases at J; junction bases unmatched: 9. CDR3 DNA sequence: TGTGCCAGCAGCTTAGGACCCCGGGACTATCTCTCCTACGAGCAGTACTTC. This codes for CASSLGPRDYLSYEQYF.